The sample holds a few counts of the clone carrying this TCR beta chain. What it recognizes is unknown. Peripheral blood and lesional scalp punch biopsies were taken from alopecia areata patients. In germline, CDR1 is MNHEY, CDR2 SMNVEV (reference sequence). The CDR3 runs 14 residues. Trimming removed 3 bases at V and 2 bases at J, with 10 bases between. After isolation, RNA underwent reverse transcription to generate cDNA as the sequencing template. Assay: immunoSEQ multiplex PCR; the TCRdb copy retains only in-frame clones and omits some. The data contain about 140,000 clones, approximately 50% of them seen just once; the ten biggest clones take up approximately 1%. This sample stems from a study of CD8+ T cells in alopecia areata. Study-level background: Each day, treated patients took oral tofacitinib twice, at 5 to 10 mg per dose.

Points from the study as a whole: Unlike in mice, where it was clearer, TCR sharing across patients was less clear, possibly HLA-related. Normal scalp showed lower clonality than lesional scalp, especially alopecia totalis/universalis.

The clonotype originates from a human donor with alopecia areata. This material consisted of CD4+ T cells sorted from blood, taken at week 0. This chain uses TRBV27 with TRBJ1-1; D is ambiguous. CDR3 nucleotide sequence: TGTGCCAGCAGTTTGGAACCGAGAAACACTGAAGCTTTCTTT. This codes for CASSLEPRNTEAFF.